This T cell receptor beta chain was identified in a study of blood T cell repertoires in COVID-19 (dated by TCRdb to the early 2020s). For the wider study: Samples covering the acute and convalescent phases of COVID-19 were provided by collaborators in the United States, Italy and Spain. The material from the prospective study consisted of cDNA or gDNA derived from T cells, B-cell-depleted T cells, or PBMCs. The dataset comprised deeply sampled blood TCRbeta repertoires from subjects exposed to, actively infected with, or recovered from COVID-19. A freely available public database, intended as a resource for researchers studying the immune response to SARS-CoV-2, is where the repertoires were released. Samples were obtained from the ongoing ImmuneRACE study (first 160 participants) and from 1,200 or so subjects provided by 6 global collaborators. The sample metadata nearly always contained a de-identified subject ID, COVID-19 status, age in years and sex. Where HLA class I and class II types were available, the types were taken from metadata supplied by the sample provider, not from assay-based typing.

At one collaborating source in Seattle, patients were enrolled during active infection and were followed longitudinally through the course of disease. Whole blood was collected in K2EDTA tubes by collaborating institutions according to the institutions' own protocols. For TCRbeta analysis, collaborators shipped samples as frozen whole blood, isolated PBMCs, or DNA extracted from either of those sample types. As regards this clone: What antigen it recognizes has not been identified. No base-level quality is on record; no much larger clone is a single base apart.

The immunoSEQ Assay, a bias-controlled multiplex PCR, was used to amplify TCRbeta CDR3 regions from genomic DNA. In the source study's methods: Within the assay, amplification of reference gene primers was used to estimate how many nucleated cells each sample contained. To quantify the absolute abundance of each unique TCRbeta CDR3 rearrangement, sequence reads were collapsed and filtered. For each sample, productive Simpson clonality was calculated as the square root of Simpson's diversity index across productive rearrangements. TCRdb mirrors the immuneACCESS table, restricted to in-frame sequences. Some clones are absent from its copies; in checked studies, under half trace to an unresolved V gene, and the reason for the others is unknown. V and J calls and clone size follow that table, whereas D and trimming were derived from the DNA. The sample table holds tens of thousands of clones, of which roughly four fifths were seen once. The ten largest make up roughly 10% of the sample.

General study outcomes and caveats: Clinical and demographic metadata were provided uncurated, with the amount varying by source and participant.

Ends trimmed: V by 1 base, J by 6 bases; bases unmatched to a gene: 11. From the germline V gene, CDR1 is SGDLS and CDR2 is YYNGEE. Measured from the cysteine to the phenylalanine, the CDR3 is 16 residues long. Of the read, only the CDR3 DNA is kept; its 48 bases are in frame from base 1. This TCR was sampled from a man aged 45-65 years with COVID-19, enrolled during active disease. Sequencing was performed on peripheral blood. The chain is made from TRBV9 and TRBJ2-7; TRBD1 fits 9 bases in the junction. The nucleotides read TGTGCCAGCAGCGTAACAACAGGGGGCGGTGGTGGCGAGCAGTACTTC. Its protein product is CASSVTTGGGGGEQYF.